Only a few counts were recorded for the clone carrying this T cell receptor (beta chain). As yet, its antigen is unknown. CDR1 is MNHEY and CDR2 is SVGAGI in the germline V gene. The V and J ends lost 5 bases and 6 bases respectively, with 11 bases between them. This CDR3 is 13 amino acids long. The data stem from a study of cytomegalovirus exposure and HLA in healthy donors. Primers for the PCR totalled 60 Vbeta and 13 Jbeta. The repertoire was sequenced with immunoSEQ multiplex PCR; TCRdb's copy has only in-frame clones and lacks some. The sample has 210,000 or so clones, roughly 73% seen once; the top ten hold 2% to 2.5%. Study outcomes and limitations: In a later analysis, HLA-associated TCR beta chains were more clonally expanded than equally common others.

This TCR came from a woman aged 25-40 years in good health and CMV-seropositive. V usage is TRBV6-5 and J usage is TRBJ2-4, with a possible D match to TRBD2 (5 bases). The material sequenced was PBMCs. The CDR3 region has the DNA TGTGCCAGCAGTCCAGCTAGCCGAAACATTCAGTACTTC. Residues: CASSPASRNIQYF.